This record looks at one T cell receptor (beta chain) sequence and its context. Antigen: not known. The sample originates from a study of shared clonotypes between healthy human individuals. Study as a whole: A donor's plate count was three for CD4 naive and three for CD4 memory; CD8 naive had two and CD8 memory one.

The study, taken as a whole, reports: Unshared clonotypes carried lower generation probabilities than those common to all four donors.

The CDR3 is made up of 11 amino acids. CDR1 is SQVTM, CDR2 ANQGSEA, per germline. V gave up 4 bases and J gave up 8 bases, with 9 bases separating them. TCRdb keeps only in-frame clones here, not all; method: immunoSEQ multiplex PCR. The profile shows under 2.5 million clones, around 93% of them singletons. Sequencing was carried out using naive CD4+ T cells from PBMCs. Subset meaning: CD45RA+ positively selected. The chain has TRBV29-1 and TRBJ2-4, with D uncertain. This clonotype was obtained from a man aged 18 to 35 in good health. Some clones in this sample may be carry-over from other donors' samples. The CDR3 sequence is CSVASMDIQYF. CDR3 nucleotide sequence: TGCAGCGTTGCCTCCATGGACATTCAGTACTTC.